This T cell receptor (beta chain) was sequenced in a study of blood T cell repertoires in COVID-19. CDR1 and CDR2 from the germline V gene are LNHNV and YYDKDF (reference sequence). V lost 8 bases and J 2 bases, leaving 9 bases between the germline ends. The CDR3 runs to 12 residues. Original data processing: By means of reference gene primer amplification, nucleated cell counts were estimated. This table comes from immunoSEQ multiplex PCR, and its TCRdb copy is limited to in-frame clones, with some not included. The V and J calls and clone size were taken over from that table, and D and trimming were inferred from the DNA. This sample has a few hundred thousand clones, with over 75% found just once. The sample holds one count of this clone.

The source of this sequence is a man between 35 and 55 years old who had recovered from COVID-19. V is TRBV15 and J is TRBJ1-1; D remains unclear. Sequencing used PBMCs or T cells enriched from blood (not recorded which). The CDR3 loop is CATGGLNTEAFF. For the CDR3, the DNA is TGTGCCACCGGAGGACTAAACACTGAAGCTTTCTTT.